One and the same sample provided the 10 T cell receptor beta chains below, sequenced in a study of CD8 T cells in Susac syndrome. RNA totalling roughly 0.45 to 1 ug underwent reverse transcription with random hexamers. TCRdb processed the immunoSEQ multiplex PCR reads anew with MiXCR; each CDR3 protein has one entry. The sample consists of roughly 150,000 distinct CDR3 sequences, 85% to 95% of them appearing once. The sample was CD4+ T cells from PBMCs. These TCRs come from a human donor in good health.

The chain couples TRBV29-1 to TRBJ1-1; tentative D call: TRBD1 (6 bases). Deletions cut 4 bases from V and 0 bases from J, with 18 bases between. CDR1 SQVTM and CDR2 ANQGSEA come from the germline V gene. CDR3 length: 16 residues. CDR3 sequence (DNA): TGCAGCGTTGGGGGGGGTCCCGGGACACTGAACACTGAAGCTTTCTTT. This codes for CSVGGGPGTLNTEAFF.

The gene calls are TRBV12-3 or TRBV12-4 and TRBJ1-6; D might be TRBD1 (6 bases). The CDR3 extends over 15 amino acids. The V end lost 1 base, the J end lost 10 bases, and 14 bases lay between the germline ends. CDR3 residues: CASSLGSAGTSPLHF. The CDR3 DNA reads as TGTGCCAGCAGTTTAGGGTCAGCAGGGACATCACCCCTCCACTTT.

The chain joins TRBV3-1 to TRBJ1-4; D is uncertain. Germline CDR1 reads LGHDT; CDR2 reads YNNKEL (reference sequence). This CDR3 is 14 amino acids long. V was pared by 5 bases and J by 7 bases, with 14 bases between. The CDR3: CASSSYAYGEKLFF. The CDR3 nucleotides read TGTGCCAGCAGCTCATACGCGTACGGTGAAAAACTGTTTTTT. The whole variable domain, remainder taken from reference TRBV3-1 and TRBJ1-4, is DTAVSQTPKYLVTQMGNDKSIKCEQNLGHDTMYWYKQDSKKFLKIMFSYNNKELIINETVPNRFSPKSPDKAHLNLHINSLELGDSAVYFCASSSYAYGEKLFFGSGTQLSVL.

Only one count was recorded for this clonotype. This chain joins TRBV3-1 and TRBJ2-1; 11 positions agree with TRBD2. The germline CDR1 and CDR2 sequences are LGHDT and YNNKEL (reference sequence). The CDR3 loop spans 15 amino acids. The V and J ends lost 1 base and 9 bases, in that order; junction bases with no gene match: 5. The DNA for the CDR3 is TGTGCCAGCAGCCAAGTTAGCGGGGGGGTTGGTGAGCAGTTCTTC. This translates into CASSQVSGGVGEQFF.

This chain connects TRBV3-1 to TRBJ2-7, with 7 bases identical to TRBD1. CDR1 LGHDT and CDR2 YNNKEL come from the germline V gene (reference sequence). The CDR3 has 13 amino acids. V trimming: 3 bases; J trimming: 2 bases; junction bases outside the gene matches: 1. CDR3 nucleotides: TGTGCCAGCAGCCAGACAGGGCCCTACGAGCAGTACTTC. It is translated as CASSQTGPYEQYF.

The V and J genes are TRBV10-3 and TRBJ1-4; possibly TRBD1 for D (6 bases). CDR1 and CDR2 (germline): ENHRY, SYGVKD. This CDR3 contains 15 residues. The V and J ends lost 8 bases and 2 bases respectively, with 15 bases between them. In DNA form, the CDR3 reads TGTGCCATCGCCGACAGGTCCGGCACTAATGAAAAACTGTTTTTT. Residues: CAIADRSGTNEKLFF.

This chain joins TRBV12-3 or TRBV12-4 and TRBJ2-7; a weak D match, TRBD1 (5 bases). V lost 2 bases to trimming and J lost 3 bases, with 11 bases between them. The CDR3 totals 14 residues. The CDR3 bases are TGTGCCAGCAGTTTAAGGCAGGGTTTCTACGAGCAGTACTTC. Encoded protein: CASSLRQGFYEQYF.

V and J are TRBV29-1 and TRBJ2-2, with D perhaps matching TRBD1 or TRBD2 (7 bases each). The CDR3 has 15 amino acids. Between the trimmed V and J ends, which lost 6 bases and 2 bases, there was a span of 16 bases. Looked up from germline, CDR1 is SQVTM and CDR2 is ANQGSEA. In nucleotides, the CDR3 is TGCAGCGTAGCGGGACAGACCTTAAACACCGGGGAGCTGTTTTTT. It specifies CSVAGQTLNTGELFF.

This chain links TRBV10-3 with TRBJ2-5; TRBD1 matches 7 bases. V lost 2 bases, J lost 2 bases, and 2 bases stayed unmatched. The germline CDR1 and CDR2 sequences are ENHRY and SYGVKD. The length of the CDR3 is 14 residues. DNA for the CDR3: TGTGCCATCAGTGAGGGGACAGCTCAAGAGACCCAGTACTTC. This translates into CAISEGTAQETQYF.

The V and J genes are TRBV15 and TRBJ1-2; 9 positions match TRBD1. CDR3 length equals 15 residues. The trim removed 3 bases at V and 0 bases at J, leaving 2 bases unmatched. CDR1 and CDR2 (germline): LNHNV, YYDKDF (reference sequence). The CDR3 DNA reads TGTGCCACCAGCAGGGGACAGGGAACTAACTATGGCTACACCTTC. It specifies CATSRGQGTNYGYTF.